This T cell receptor (beta chain) stems from a study of cytomegalovirus exposure and HLA in healthy donors. Regarding the study as a whole: A later analysis showed TCR association rates differing by HLA locus, peaking at DRB1 and lowest at HLA-C. In a later analysis, approximately 18,000 TCR beta sequences were associated with HLA alleles at 0.05 false discovery rate. As a later analysis showed, a missense DCLRE1C variant was linked to trimming of TCR beta V- and J-genes.

Although they were nominally healthy when sampled, donors likely had unrecorded immune exposures. This PCR relied on a set of 60 Vbeta primers and 13 Jbeta primers. Clones were read by immunoSEQ multiplex PCR, and TCRdb kept only the in-frame ones, dropping some. Of roughly 98,000 clones listed, approximately 72% are singletons. A word on this clone: What it binds is unknown.

The sequenced sample consisted of PBMCs. The TCR originated in a young man in good health and CMV-seropositive.

The CDR3 DNA reads as TGTGCCAGCAGCAAACACTCCCGGGGGGCAGATACGCAGTATTTT. It yields the protein CASSKHSRGADTQYF. The chain recombines TRBV2 with TRBJ2-3, with 7 bases aligning to TRBD2. Germline assignment: CDR1 SNHLY and CDR2 FYNNEI. The CDR3 covers 15 residues. With V trimmed by 6 bases and J by 4 bases, 10 bases remained unmatched.